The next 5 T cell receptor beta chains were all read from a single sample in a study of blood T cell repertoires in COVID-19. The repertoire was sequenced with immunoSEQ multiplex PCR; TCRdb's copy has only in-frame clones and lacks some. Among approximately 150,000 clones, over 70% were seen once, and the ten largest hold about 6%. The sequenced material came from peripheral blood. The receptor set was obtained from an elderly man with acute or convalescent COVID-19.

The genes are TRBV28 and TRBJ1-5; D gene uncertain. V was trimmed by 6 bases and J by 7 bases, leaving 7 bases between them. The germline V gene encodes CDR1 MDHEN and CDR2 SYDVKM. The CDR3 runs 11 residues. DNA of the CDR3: TGTGCCAGCAGCACTTTCCAGCCCCAGCATTTT. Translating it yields CASSTFQPQHF.

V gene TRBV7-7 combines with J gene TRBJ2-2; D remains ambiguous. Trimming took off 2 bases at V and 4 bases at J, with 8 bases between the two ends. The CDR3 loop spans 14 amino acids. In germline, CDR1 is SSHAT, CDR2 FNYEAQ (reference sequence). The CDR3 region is CASSLSPGTGELFF. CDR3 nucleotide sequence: TGTGCCAGCAGCTTATCCCCGGGCACCGGGGAGCTGTTTTTT.

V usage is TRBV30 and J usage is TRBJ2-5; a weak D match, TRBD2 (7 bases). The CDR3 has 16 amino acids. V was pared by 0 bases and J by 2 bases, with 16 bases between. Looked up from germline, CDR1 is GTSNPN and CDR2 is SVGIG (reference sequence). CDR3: CAWSVLKGGGQETQYF. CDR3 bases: TGTGCCTGGAGTGTACTGAAGGGGGGGGGTCAAGAGACCCAGTACTTC.

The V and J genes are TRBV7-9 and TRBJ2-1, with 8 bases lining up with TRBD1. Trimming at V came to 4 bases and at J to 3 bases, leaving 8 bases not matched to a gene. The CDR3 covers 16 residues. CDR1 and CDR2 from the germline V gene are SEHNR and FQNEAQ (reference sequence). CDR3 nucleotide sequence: TGTGCCAGCAGCTCCAGCCGGGACAGGAACTACAATGAGCAGTTCTTC. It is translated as CASSSSRDRNYNEQFF.

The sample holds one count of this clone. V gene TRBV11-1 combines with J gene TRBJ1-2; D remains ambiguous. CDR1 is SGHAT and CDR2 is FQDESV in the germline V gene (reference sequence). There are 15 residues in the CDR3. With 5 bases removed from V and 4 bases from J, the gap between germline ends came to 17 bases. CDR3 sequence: CASSPYGLAIYGYTF. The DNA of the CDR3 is TGTGCCAGCAGCCCGTATGGACTCGCGATCTATGGCTACACCTTC.